The clone carrying this T cell receptor (beta chain) came up many times. Antigen: not known. CDR3 length: 17 amino acids. Germline-derived CDR1 and CDR2 are SGHRS and YFSETQ. Trimming pared 0 bases from V and 2 bases from J, leaving 18 bases between. This sample was taken from a study of T cells after yellow fever vaccination. Study-level information: Low-cell-number fractions were prepared with SMART-Seq v4 Ultra Low Input.

Findings and limits, study-wide: Contamination of FACS-sorted repertoires by abundant clonotypes from the bulk population could occur. Booster samples showed a return of most primary-vaccination clones (about 97% CD4, roughly 85% CD8).

TCRdb reprocessed the 5' RACE reads with MiXCR, giving one entry per CDR3 protein. The sample carries some 300,000 distinct CDR3 sequences, around 4% recorded once. This receptor was taken from a man aged 18 to 35 who received the YFV17D yellow fever vaccine. The chain has TRBV5-1 and TRBJ2-7, with D possibly being TRBD1 or TRBD2 (5 bases each). This material consisted of PBMCs, taken on the day of the yellow fever booster vaccination. CDR3 coding DNA: TGCGCCAGCAGCTTGGAGCGTCGAGTGGGGGAACCCTACGAGCAGTACTTC. It yields the protein CASSLERRVGEPYEQYF.